This T cell receptor beta chain was recorded in a study of T cell responses to AZD1222 COVID-19 vaccine. Overall study results and limits: Spike-spanning, vaccine-associated CD4 TCRs were dominant at 160-218 and 743-854. Spike-specific TCR breadth and depth went up after people got two AZD1222 doses.

Data came from immunoSEQ multiplex PCR; TCRdb stores just in-frame clones and leaves some out. The table records 90,000 to 120,000 clones, around nine tenths of them present only once. On this clone itself: The antigen remains undetermined.

CDR1 is KGHSH, CDR2 LQKENI, per germline. V lost 3 bases, J lost 2 bases, and 8 bases lay in between. CDR3 length equals 14 residues. Specimen: peripheral blood, collected 28 days after the second dose of the MenACWY control vaccine. The chain employs TRBV18 and TRBJ1-5; D might be TRBD1 (5 bases). The source of this sequence is an adult who received the MenACWY meningococcal vaccine as a control. CDR3 sequence: CASSPTRGNQPQHF. In DNA form, the CDR3 reads TGTGCCAGCTCACCGACCAGGGGCAATCAGCCCCAGCATTTT.